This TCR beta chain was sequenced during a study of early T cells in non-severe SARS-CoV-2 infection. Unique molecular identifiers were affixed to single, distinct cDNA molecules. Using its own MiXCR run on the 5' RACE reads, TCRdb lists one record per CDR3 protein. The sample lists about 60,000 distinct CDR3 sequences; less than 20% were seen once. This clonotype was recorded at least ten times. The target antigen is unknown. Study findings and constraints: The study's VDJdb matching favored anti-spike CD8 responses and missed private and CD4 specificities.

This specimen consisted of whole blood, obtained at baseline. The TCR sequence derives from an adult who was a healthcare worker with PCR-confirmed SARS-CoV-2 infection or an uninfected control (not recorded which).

The CDR3 DNA sequence: TGTGCCAGCACCCTCCGGGTAATGGTAGCGGGAGCTGGGGATACGCAGTATTTT. It specifies CASTLRVMVAGAGDTQYF. V is TRBV11-2 and J is TRBJ2-3, with 9 bases aligning to TRBD2. V gave up 7 bases and J gave up 6 bases; unmatched junction bases: 20. The CDR3 has 18 residues. Germline-derived CDR1 and CDR2 are SGHAT and FQNNGV.